The TCR beta chain under discussion was sequenced for a study of human T cells and chemical hapten exposure. About the research overall: 0.01% DPC was applied to the upper back in patch tests, which were read at 6 days. General study results and limits: No change in TCRs above 1 in 1000 frequency was produced by DPC sensitization.

TCRdb re-called the RACE reads through MiXCR, storing one row per CDR3 protein. The table shows around 110,000 distinct CDR3 sequences, with around 10% occurring only once. The CDR3 runs to 12 residues. Germline lookup yields CDR1 SQVTM and CDR2 ANQGSEA. V lost 1 base, J lost 6 bases, and 9 bases lay in between. Time point noted: patch test 1, 2 weeks after DPC sensitization. Treatment of the sample: therapeutic diphenylcyclopropenone sensitization with weekly scalp DPC. Many counts were recorded for this clonotype. As yet, its antigen is unknown. The sequencing used whole blood, collected in connection with sensitization to the hapten diphenylcyclopropenone (DPC). The chain recombines TRBV29-1 with TRBJ1-1; D perhaps matches TRBD1 (5 bases). The TCR originated in a woman aged 50 to 60 with alopecia areata. Some clones in this sample may be carry-over from other donors' samples. The CDR3 protein is CSVEAYRPEAFF. The CDR3 DNA reads TGCAGCGTTGAAGCCTACAGGCCTGAAGCTTTCTTT.